The 9 T cell receptor beta chains given below trace back to one sample, sequenced in a study of shared clonotypes between healthy human individuals. The method was immunoSEQ multiplex PCR; TCRdb's version includes in-frame clones alone and lacks a portion of them. The table records 110,000 or so clones, more than 65% of them present only once. The specimen was memory CD8+ T cells sorted from blood. Regarding subset: CD45RO+ cells pooled with CCR7-negative TemRA cells. The receptors were gathered from a woman in her twenties or thirties in good health.

V is TRBV11-2 and J is TRBJ1-1; TRBD1 matches at 8 bases. Trimming took 4 bases from V and 4 from J; bases not matched to a gene: 5. CDR1 is SGHAT, CDR2 FQNNGV, per germline. The CDR3 consists of 14 residues. The CDR3 nucleotides read TGTGCCAGCAGCTATGACAGGGGAGGCACTGAAGCTTTCTTT. This sequence encodes CASSYDRGGTEAFF.

The chain uses TRBV4-1 and TRBJ2-1, with 13 bases lining up with TRBD2. Germline loops: CDR1 MGHRA, CDR2 YSYEKL. This CDR3 contains 15 residues. J gave up 7 bases and V 4 bases, and 4 bases lay outside the gene matches. The CDR3 sequence is CASSPGLAGVNEQFF. CDR3 nucleotide sequence: TGCGCCAGCAGCCCCGGACTAGCGGGAGTAAATGAGCAGTTCTTC.

This clone was detected a few times. The rearrangement links TRBV11-3 to TRBJ2-1, with D tentatively TRBD1 or TRBD2 (5 bases each). The CDR3 runs 17 residues. Germline V lookup: CDR1 SGHNT, CDR2 YENEEA. V lost 2 bases, J lost 5 bases, and 19 bases lay in between. CDR3 nucleotides: TGTGCCAGCAGCTTATTCAGTGGGACGGGGATTGACAATGAGCAGTTCTTC. Encoded protein: CASSLFSGTGIDNEQFF. Full variable domain (rest looked up from reference TRBV11-3 and TRBJ2-1): EAGVVQSPRYKIIEKKQPVAFWCNPISGHNTLYWYLQNLGQGPELLIRYENEEAVDDSQLPKDRFSAERLKGVDSTLKIQPAELGDSAVYLCASSLFSGTGIDNEQFFGPGTRLTVL.

The chain uses TRBV11-3 and TRBJ2-7; no clear D. Germline CDR1 and CDR2: SGHNT and YENEEA. The CDR3 is 13 amino acids. V was clipped by 0 bases and J by 7 bases, with 10 bases between them. The CDR3 region is CASSLDIAREQYF. For the CDR3, the DNA is TGTGCCAGCAGCTTAGATATAGCTCGTGAGCAGTACTTC.

This chain connects TRBV27 to TRBJ2-4, with unresolved D. Trimming removed 2 bases from V and 6 bases from J, with 11 bases in between. CDR1 is MNHEY, CDR2 SMNVEV, per germline (reference sequence). This CDR3 has 14 residues. The CDR3 here is CASSLTMTGNIQYF. DNA for the CDR3: TGTGCCAGCAGTTTAACGATGACGGGAAACATTCAGTACTTC.

The count of this clone is one. The chain employs TRBV11-2 and TRBJ2-1, with D hard to call. The germline CDR1 and CDR2 sequences are SGHAT and FQNNGV. The CDR3 consists of 12 residues. The V end lost 3 bases, the J end lost 5 bases, and 5 bases lay between the germline ends. This CDR3 is CASSFSNNEQFF. The CDR3 nucleotides read TGTGCCAGCAGCTTTTCAAACAATGAGCAGTTCTTC.

This clone was seen only a few times. The chain has TRBV7-5 and TRBJ2-1; TRBD2 is taken as the D call from the table, unchecked against the DNA. TRBV7-5 is given as a pseudogene. This CDR3 has 18 residues. CDR3 residues: CVRSRTSGNYRGYNEQFF. CDR3 coding DNA: TGTGTCAGAAGCCGGACTAGCGGGAACTATAGGGGATACAATGAGCAGTTCTTC.

This clone has only a few counts. The chain combines TRBV20-1 with TRBJ2-7; D is perhaps TRBD1 (6 bases). The CDR3 spans 10 residues. Trimming removed 5 bases at V and 7 bases at J, with 9 bases between. Germline assignment: CDR1 DFQATT and CDR2 SNEGSKA (reference sequence). The CDR3 DNA reads TGCAGTGCTGGCAGGGGTGAGCAGTACTTC. It encodes CSAGRGEQYF.

The V gene is TRBV5-4, the J gene TRBJ1-5; 7 nucleotides align to TRBD1. Germline-derived CDR1 and CDR2 are SGHNT and YYREEE (reference sequence). V shed 2 bases and J 0 bases; nucleotides not matched to a gene: 11. The CDR3 is 18 residues long. In DNA, the CDR3 is TGTGCCAGCAGCTTTAGGGACAGAGAACTCCTTAGCAATCAGCCCCAGCATTTT. Protein sequence: CASSFRDRELLSNQPQHF.